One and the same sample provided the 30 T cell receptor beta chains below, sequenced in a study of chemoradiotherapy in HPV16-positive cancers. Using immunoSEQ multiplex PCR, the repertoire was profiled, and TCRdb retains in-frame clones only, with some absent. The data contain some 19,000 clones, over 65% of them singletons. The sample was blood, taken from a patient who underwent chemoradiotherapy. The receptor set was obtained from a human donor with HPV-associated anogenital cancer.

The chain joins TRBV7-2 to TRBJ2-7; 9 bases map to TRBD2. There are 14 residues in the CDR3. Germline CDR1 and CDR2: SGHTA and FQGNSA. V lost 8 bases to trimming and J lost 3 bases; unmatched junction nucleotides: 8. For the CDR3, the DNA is TGTGCCAGCGCGGGAGGGGTCGGATACTACGAGCAGTACTTC. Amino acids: CASAGGVGYYEQYF.

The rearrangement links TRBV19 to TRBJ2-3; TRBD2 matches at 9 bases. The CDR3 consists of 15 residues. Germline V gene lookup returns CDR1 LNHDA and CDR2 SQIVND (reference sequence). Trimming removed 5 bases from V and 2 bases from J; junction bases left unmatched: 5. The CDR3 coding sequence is TGTGCCAGTAGTCTGAGCGGGGGGTTCACAGATACGCAGTATTTT. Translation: CASSLSGGFTDTQYF. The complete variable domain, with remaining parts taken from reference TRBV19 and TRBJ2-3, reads DGGITQSPKYLFRKEGQNVTLSCEQNLNHDAMYWYRQDPGQGLRLIYYSQIVNDFQKGDIAEGYSVSREKKESFPLTVTSAQKNPTAFYLCASSLSGGFTDTQYFGPGTRLTVL.

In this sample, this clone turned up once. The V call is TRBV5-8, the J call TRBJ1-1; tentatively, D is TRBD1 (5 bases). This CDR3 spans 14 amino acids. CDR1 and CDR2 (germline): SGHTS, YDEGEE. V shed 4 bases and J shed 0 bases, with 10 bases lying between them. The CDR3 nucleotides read TGTGCCAGCAGCCTTGACAGCTTGAACACTGAAGCTTTCTTT. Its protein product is CASSLDSLNTEAFF.

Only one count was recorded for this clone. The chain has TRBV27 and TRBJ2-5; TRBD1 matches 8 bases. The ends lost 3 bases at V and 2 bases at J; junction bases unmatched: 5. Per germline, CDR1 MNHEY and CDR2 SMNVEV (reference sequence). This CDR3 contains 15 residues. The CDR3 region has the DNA TGTGCCAGCAGTTTTGCAGGGGGCAGACAAGAGACCCAGTACTTC. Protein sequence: CASSFAGGRQETQYF.

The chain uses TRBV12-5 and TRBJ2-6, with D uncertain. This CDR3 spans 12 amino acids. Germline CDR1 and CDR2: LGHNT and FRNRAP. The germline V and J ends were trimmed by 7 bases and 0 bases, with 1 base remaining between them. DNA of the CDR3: TGTGCTAGTGCCTCTGGGGCCAACGTCCTGACTTTC. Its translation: CASASGANVLTF.

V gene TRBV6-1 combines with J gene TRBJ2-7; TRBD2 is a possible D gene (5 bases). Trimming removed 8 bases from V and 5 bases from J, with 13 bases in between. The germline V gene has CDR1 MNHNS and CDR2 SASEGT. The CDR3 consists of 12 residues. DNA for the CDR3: TGTGCCAGCCTAGCACAACTCCACGAGCAGTACTTC. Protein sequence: CASLAQLHEQYF.

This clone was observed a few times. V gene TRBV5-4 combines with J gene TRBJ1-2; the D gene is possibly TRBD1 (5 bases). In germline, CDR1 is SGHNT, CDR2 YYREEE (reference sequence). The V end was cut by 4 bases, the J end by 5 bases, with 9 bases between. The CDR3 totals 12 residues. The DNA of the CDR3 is TGTGCCAGCAGCGAACAGGCATATGGCTACACCTTC. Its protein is CASSEQAYGYTF.

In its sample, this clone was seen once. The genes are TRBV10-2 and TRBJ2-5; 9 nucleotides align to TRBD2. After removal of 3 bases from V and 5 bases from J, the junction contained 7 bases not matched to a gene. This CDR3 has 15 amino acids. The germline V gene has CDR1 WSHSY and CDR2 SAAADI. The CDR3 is CASSDLAGRGETQYF. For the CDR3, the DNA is TGCGCCAGCAGTGATCTAGCGGGGAGGGGGGAGACCCAGTACTTC.

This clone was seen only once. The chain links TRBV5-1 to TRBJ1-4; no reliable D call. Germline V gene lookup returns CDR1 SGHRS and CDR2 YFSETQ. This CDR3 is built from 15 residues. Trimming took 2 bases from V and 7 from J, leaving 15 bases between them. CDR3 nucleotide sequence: TGCGCCAGCAGCTTAACGCATGCGACGGGTGAAAAACTGTTTTTT. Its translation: CASSLTHATGEKLFF.

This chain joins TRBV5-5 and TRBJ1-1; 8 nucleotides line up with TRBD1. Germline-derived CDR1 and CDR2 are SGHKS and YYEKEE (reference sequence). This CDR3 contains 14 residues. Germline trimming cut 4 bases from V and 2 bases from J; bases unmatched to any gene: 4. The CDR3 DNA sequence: TGTGCCAGCAGCCCAGGGGGCCTCAACACTGAAGCTTTCTTT. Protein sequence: CASSPGGLNTEAFF.

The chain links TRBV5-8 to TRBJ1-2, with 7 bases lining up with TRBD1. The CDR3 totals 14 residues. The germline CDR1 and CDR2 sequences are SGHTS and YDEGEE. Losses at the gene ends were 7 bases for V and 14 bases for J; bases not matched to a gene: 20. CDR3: CASGIDQGGSSSTF. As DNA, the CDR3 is TGTGCCAGCGGGATCGACCAGGGGGGATCTTCGAGTACCTTC.

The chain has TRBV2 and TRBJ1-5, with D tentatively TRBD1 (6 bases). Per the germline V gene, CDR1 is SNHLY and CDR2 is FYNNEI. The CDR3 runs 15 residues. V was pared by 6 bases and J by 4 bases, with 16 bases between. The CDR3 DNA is TGTGCCAGCAGCCCCGGGGGCGGAAGGAATCAGCCCCAGCATTTT. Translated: CASSPGGGRNQPQHF.

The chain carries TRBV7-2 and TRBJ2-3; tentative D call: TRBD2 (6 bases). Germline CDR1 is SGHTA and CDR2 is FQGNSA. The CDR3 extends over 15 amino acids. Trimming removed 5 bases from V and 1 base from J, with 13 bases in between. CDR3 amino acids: CASSLRGMGTDTQYF. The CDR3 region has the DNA TGTGCCAGCAGCCTGCGGGGTATGGGCACAGATACGCAGTATTTT.

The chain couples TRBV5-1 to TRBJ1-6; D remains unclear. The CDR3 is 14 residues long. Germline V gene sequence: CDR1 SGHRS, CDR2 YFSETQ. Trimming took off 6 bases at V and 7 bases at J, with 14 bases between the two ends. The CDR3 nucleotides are TGCGCCAGCAAGGTAGAGGGTGGGAATTCACCCCTCCACTTT. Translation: CASKVEGGNSPLHF.

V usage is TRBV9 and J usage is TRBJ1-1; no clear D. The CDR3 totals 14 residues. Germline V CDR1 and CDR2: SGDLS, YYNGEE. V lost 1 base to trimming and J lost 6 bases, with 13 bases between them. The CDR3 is CASSVFSEEPEAFF. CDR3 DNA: TGTGCCAGCAGCGTATTCTCTGAGGAACCTGAAGCTTTCTTT.

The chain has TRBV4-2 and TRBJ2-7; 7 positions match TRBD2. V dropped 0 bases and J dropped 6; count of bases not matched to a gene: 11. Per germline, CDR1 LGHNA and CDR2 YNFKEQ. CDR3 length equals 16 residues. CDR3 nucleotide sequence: TGTGCCAGCAGCCAAGACTTGGGAGGGGATGGACTCGAGCAGTACTTC. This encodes CASSQDLGGDGLEQYF.

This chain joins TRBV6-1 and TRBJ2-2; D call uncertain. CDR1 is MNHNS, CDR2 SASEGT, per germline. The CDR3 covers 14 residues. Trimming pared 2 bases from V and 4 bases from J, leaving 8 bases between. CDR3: CASSELAGTGELFF. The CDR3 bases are TGTGCCAGCAGTGAATTAGCTGGCACCGGGGAGCTGTTTTTT.

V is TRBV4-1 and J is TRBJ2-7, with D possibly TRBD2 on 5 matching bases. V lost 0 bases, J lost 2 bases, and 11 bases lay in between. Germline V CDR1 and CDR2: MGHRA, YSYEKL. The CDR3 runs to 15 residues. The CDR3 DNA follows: TGCGCCAGCAGCCAAGATCCGGGGATTGCCTACGAGCAGTACTTC. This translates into CASSQDPGIAYEQYF.

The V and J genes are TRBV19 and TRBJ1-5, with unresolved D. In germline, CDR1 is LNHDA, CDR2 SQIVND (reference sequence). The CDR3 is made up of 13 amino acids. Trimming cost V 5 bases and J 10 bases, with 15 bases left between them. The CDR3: CASSLTETLPQHF. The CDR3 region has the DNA TGTGCCAGTAGTTTAACCGAAACGTTACCCCAGCATTTT.

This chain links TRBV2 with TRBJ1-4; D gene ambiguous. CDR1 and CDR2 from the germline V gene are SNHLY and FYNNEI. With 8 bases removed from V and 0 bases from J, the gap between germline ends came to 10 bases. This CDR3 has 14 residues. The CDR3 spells CASGRSTTNEKLFF. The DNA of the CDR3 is TGTGCCAGCGGACGCAGTACAACTAATGAAAAACTGTTTTTT.

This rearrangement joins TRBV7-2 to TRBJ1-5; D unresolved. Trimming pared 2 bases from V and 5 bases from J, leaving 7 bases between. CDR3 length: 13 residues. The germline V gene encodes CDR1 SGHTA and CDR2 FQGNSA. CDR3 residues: CASSLRRDQPQHF. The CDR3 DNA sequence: TGTGCCAGCAGCTTAAGGAGGGATCAGCCCCAGCATTTT.

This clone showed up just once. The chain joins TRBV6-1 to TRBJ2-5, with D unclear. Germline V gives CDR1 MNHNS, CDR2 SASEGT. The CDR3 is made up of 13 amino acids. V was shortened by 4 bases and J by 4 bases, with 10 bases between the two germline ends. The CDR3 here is CASSGLGLETQYF. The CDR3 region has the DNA TGTGCCAGCAGTGGACTGGGCTTAGAGACCCAGTACTTC.

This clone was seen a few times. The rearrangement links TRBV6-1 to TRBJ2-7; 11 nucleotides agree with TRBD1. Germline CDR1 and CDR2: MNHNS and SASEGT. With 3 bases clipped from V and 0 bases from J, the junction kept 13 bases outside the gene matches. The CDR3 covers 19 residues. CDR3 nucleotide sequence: TGTGCCAGCAGTGACCCGGACAGGGGGCGGCCCCGCAGCTCCTACGAGCAGTACTTC. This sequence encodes CASSDPDRGRPRSSYEQYF.

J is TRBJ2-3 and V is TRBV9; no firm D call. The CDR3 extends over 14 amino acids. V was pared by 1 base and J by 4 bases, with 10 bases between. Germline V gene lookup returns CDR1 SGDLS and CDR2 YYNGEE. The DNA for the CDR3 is TGTGCCAGCAGCGTAACTTTAGGGTCAGATACGCAGTATTTT. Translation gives CASSVTLGSDTQYF.

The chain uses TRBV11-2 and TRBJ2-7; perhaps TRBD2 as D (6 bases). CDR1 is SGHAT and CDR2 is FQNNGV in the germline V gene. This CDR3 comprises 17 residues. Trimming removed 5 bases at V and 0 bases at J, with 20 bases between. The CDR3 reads CASSLASLAGNSYEQYF. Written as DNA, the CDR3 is TGTGCCAGCAGCCTCGCTTCTCTGGCGGGGAACTCCTACGAGCAGTACTTC.

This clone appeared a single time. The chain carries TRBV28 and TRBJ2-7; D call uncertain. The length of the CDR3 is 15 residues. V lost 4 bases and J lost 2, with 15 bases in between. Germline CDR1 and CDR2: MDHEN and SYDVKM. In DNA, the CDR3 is TGTGCCAGCAGTTCGAACACGTACCAACCCTACGAGCAGTACTTC. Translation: CASSSNTYQPYEQYF.

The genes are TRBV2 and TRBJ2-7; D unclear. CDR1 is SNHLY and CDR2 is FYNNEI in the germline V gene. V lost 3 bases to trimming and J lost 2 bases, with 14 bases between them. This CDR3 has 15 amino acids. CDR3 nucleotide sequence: TGTGCCAGCAGTGAGTTCACATCGGAACCCTACGAGCAGTACTTC. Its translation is CASSEFTSEPYEQYF.

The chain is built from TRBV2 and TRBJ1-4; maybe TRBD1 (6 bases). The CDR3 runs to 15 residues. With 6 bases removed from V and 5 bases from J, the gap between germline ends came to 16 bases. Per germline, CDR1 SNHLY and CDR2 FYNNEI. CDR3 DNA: TGTGCCAGCAGGGGGGCAGCCGGCCCCAATGAAAAACTGTTTTTT. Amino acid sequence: CASRGAAGPNEKLFF.

CDR3 in DNA: TGCGCCAGCAGCTTGGTGGGGGAGGGTAATGAAAAACTGTTTTTT. Translated, it gives CASSLVGEGNEKLFF. The genes are TRBV5-1 and TRBJ1-4, with D perhaps TRBD1 (5 bases). CDR1 SGHRS and CDR2 YFSETQ come from the germline V gene. CDR3 length: 15 amino acids. V lost 0 bases and J 4 bases, leaving 10 bases between the germline ends.

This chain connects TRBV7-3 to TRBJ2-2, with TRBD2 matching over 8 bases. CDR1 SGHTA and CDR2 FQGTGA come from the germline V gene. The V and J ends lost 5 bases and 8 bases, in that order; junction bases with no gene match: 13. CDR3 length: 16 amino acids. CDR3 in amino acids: CASSRYPGLEGGELFF. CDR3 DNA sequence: TGTGCCAGCAGCCGATATCCGGGACTAGAAGGGGGGGAGCTGTTTTTT.